This T cell receptor beta chain was sequenced in a study of T cells in Graves' hyperthyroidism and ophthalmopathy. RNA transcripts provided the source from which TCR beta CDR3 regions were amplified. A set of HTBI primers served as the primers for a first-round RT-PCR of the TCR CDR3. TCRdb used MiXCR to reprocess the multiplex PCR reads, holding one entry per CDR3 protein. Counted here are almost 350,000 distinct CDR3 sequences, about a sixth occurring once; the ten biggest clones make up around 15%. This clonotype was seen at least ten times. The antigen is undetermined. Findings and caveats of the study: Ophthalmopathy was model-predicted a median approximately 6.4 months pre-onset.

Trimming took 2 bases from V and 3 from J, leaving 8 bases between them. Germline V gene data show CDR1 as MNHNS and CDR2 as SASEGT. CDR3 length equals 14 residues. The V call is TRBV6-1, the J call TRBJ2-4; possibly TRBD2 for D (6 bases). Sequencing was done on a sample of blood. The source is a woman aged 40 to 50 with Graves' ophthalmopathy. CDR3 bases: TGTGCCAGCAGTGAATGGGGACTCAAAAACATTCAGTACTTC. Translation: CASSEWGLKNIQYF.